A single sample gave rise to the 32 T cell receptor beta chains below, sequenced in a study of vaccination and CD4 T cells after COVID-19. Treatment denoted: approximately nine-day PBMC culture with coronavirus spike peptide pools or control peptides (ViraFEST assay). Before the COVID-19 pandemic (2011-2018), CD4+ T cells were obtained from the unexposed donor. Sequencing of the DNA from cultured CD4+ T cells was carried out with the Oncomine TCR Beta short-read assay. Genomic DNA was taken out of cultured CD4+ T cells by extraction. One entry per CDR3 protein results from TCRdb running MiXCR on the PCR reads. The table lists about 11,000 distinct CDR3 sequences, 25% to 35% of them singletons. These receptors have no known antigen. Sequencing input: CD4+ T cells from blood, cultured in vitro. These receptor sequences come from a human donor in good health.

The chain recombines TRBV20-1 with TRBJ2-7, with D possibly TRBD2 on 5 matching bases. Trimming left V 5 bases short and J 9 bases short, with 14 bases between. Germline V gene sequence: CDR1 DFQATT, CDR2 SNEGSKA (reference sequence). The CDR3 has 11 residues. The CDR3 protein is CSAGSLGGQYF. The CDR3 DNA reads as TGCAGTGCTGGGAGTTTGGGCGGGCAGTACTTC.

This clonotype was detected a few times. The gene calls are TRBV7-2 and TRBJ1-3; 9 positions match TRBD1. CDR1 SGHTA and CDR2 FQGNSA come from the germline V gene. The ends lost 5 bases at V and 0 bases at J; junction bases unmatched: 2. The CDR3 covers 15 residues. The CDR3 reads CASSMTGGSGNTIYF. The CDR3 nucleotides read TGTGCCAGCAGCATGACAGGGGGCTCTGGAAACACCATATATTTT.

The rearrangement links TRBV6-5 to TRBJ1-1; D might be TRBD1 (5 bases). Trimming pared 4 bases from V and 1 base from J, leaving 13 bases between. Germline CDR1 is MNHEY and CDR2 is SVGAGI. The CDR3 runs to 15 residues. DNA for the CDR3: TGTGCCAGCAGTTCCCTGGCAGGGAAGAACACTGAAGCTTTCTTT. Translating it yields CASSSLAGKNTEAFF.

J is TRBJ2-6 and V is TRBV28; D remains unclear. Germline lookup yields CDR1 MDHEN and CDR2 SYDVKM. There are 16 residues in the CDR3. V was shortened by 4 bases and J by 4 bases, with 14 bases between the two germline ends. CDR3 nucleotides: TGTGCCAGCAGTTCACGCAAGCCGGGCGGGGCCAACGTCCTGACTTTC. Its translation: CASSSRKPGGANVLTF.

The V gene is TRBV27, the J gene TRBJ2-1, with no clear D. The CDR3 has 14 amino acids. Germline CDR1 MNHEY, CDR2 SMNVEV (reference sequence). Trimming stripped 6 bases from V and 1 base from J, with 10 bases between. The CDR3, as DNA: TGTGCCAGCAGGGGGTGGGGTTCCTACAATGAGCAGTTCTTC. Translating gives CASRGWGSYNEQFF.

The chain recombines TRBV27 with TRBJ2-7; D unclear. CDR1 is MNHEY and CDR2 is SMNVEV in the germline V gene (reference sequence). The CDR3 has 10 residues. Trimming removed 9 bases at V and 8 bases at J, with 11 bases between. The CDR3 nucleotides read TGTGCCAGGCCAGGTATTAAGCAGTACTTC. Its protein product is CARPGIKQYF.

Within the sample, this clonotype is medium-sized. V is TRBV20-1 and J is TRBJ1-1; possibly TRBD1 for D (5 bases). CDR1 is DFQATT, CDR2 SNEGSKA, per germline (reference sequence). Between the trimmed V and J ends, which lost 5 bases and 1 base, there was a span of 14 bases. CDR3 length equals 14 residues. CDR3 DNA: TGCAGTGCTCGACCGGGACGTGGGAACACTGAAGCTTTCTTT. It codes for CSARPGRGNTEAFF.

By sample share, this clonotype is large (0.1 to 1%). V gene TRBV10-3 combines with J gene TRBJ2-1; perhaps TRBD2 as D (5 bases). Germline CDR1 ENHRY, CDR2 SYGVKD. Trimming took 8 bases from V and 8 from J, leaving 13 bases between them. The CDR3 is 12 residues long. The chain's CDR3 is CAIWGARDEQFF. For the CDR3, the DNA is TGTGCCATCTGGGGAGCGCGAGATGAGCAGTTCTTC.

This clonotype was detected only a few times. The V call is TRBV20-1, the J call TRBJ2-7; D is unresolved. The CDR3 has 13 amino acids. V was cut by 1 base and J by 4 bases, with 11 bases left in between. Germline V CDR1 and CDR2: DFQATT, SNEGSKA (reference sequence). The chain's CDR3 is CSARVPSTYEQYF. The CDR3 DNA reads TGCAGTGCTAGAGTCCCGTCGACTTACGAGCAGTACTTC.

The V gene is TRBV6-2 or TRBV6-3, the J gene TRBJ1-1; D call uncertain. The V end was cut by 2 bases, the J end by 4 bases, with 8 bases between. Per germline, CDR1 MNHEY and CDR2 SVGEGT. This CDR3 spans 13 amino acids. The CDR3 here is CASSYPGSTEAFF. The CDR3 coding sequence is TGTGCCAGCAGTTACCCCGGGAGCACTGAAGCTTTCTTT.

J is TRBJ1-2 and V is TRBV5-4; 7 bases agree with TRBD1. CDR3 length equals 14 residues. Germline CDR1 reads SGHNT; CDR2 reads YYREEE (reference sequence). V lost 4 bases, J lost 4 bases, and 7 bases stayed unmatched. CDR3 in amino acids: CASSLRTGSYGYTF. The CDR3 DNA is TGTGCCAGCAGCCTCCGGACAGGTTCCTATGGCTACACCTTC.

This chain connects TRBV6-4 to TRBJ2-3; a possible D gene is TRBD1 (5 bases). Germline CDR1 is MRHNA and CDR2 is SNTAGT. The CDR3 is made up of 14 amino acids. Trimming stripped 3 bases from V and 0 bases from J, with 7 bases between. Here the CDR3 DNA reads TGTGCCAGCAGTGAGGGGCGGAGCACAGATACGCAGTATTTT. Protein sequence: CASSEGRSTDTQYF.

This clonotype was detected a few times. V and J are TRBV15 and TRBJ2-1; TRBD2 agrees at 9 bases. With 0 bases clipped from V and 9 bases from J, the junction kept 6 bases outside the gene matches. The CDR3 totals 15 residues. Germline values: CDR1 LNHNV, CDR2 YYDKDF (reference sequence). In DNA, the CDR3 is TGTGCCACCAGCAGAGAAGGCGGGAGGGCGCTTGAGCAGTTCTTC. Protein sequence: CATSREGGRALEQFF.

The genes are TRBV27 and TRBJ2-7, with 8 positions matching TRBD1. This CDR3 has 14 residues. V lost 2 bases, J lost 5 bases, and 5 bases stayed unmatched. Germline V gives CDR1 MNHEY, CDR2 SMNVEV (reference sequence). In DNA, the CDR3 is TGTGCCAGCAGTTTAAGACAGGGGCAGGACGAGCAGTACTTC. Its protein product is CASSLRQGQDEQYF.

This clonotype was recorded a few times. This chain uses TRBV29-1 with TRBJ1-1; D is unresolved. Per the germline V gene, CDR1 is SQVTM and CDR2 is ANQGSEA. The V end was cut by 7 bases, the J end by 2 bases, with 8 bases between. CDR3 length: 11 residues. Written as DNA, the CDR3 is TGCAGCGGGAGGCAAAACACTGAAGCTTTCTTT. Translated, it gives CSGRQNTEAFF.

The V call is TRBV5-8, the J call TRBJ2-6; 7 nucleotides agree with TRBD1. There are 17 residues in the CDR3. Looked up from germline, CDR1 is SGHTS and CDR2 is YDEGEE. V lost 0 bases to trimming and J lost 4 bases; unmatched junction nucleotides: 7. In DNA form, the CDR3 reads TGTGCCAGCAGCTTGGAACTGAGGGGGCGCGGGGCCAACGTCCTGACTTTC. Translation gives CASSLELRGRGANVLTF.

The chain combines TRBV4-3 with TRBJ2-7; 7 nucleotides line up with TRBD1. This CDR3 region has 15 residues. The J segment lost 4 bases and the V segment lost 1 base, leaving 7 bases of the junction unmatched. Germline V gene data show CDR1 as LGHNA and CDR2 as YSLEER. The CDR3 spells CASSQAGTEEYEQYF. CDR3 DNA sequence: TGCGCCAGCAGCCAAGCCGGGACAGAAGAATACGAGCAGTACTTC.

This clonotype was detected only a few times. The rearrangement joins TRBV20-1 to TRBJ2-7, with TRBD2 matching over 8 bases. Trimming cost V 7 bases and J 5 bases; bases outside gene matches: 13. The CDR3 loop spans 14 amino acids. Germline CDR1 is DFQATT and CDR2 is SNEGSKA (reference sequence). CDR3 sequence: CSVAKAGVTHEQYF. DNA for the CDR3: TGCAGTGTTGCAAAAGCGGGAGTAACCCACGAGCAGTACTTC.

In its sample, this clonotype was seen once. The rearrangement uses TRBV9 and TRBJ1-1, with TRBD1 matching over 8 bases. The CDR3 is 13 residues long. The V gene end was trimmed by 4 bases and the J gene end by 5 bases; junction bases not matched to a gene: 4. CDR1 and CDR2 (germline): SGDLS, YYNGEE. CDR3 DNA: TGTGCCAGCAGCCCAGGGGGCTCGACTGAAGCTTTCTTT. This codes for CASSPGGSTEAFF.

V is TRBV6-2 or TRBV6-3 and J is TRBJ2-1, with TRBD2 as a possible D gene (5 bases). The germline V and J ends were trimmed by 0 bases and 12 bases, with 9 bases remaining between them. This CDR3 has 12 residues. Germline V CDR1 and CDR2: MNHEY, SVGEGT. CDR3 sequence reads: CASSYSSLAQFF. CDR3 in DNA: TGTGCCAGCAGTTACTCCTCGCTAGCGCAGTTCTTC.

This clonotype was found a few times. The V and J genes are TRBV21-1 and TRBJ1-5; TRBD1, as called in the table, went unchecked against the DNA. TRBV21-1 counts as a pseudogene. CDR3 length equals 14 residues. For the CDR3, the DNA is TGTGCCGCCAGCCCCCGGCCCAACAATCAGCCCCAGCATTTT. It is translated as CAASPRPNNQPQHF.

CDR3 in DNA: TGTGCCAGCAGTTACCAGGGCAGCTCTGGAAACACCATATATTTT. Translating gives CASSYQGSSGNTIYF. The rearrangement uses TRBV6-5 and TRBJ1-3, with D perhaps TRBD1 (5 bases). This CDR3 has 15 residues. Germline CDR1 is MNHEY and CDR2 is SVGAGI. V was shortened by 2 bases and J by 0 bases, with 8 bases between the two germline ends.

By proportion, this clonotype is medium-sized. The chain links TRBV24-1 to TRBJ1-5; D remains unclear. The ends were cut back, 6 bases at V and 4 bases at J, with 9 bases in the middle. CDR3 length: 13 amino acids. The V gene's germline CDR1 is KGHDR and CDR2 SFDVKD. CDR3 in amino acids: CATSSPGNQPQHF. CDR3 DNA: TGTGCCACCAGTTCACCTGGAAATCAGCCCCAGCATTTT.

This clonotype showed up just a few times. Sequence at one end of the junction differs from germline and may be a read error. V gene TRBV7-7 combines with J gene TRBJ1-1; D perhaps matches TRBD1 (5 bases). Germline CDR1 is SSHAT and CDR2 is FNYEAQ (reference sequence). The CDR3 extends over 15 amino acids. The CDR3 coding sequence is TGTGCTAGCAGCGCCATAAGCCGGGACTACACTGAAGCTTTCTTT. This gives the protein CASSAISRDYTEAFF.

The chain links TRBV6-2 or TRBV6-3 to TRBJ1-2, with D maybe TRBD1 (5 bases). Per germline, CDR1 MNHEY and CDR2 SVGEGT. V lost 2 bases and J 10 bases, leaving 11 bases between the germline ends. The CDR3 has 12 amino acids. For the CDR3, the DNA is TGTGCCAGCAGTTACCAGGGTGCGGTCTACACCTTC. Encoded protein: CASSYQGAVYTF.

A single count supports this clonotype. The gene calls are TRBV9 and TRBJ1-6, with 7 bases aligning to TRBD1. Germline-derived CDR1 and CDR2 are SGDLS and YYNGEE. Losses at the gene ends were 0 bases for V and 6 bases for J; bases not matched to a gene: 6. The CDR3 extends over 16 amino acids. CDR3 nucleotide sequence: TGTGCCAGCAGCGTAGGGGGACAGCCTACTAATTCACCCCTCCACTTT. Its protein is CASSVGGQPTNSPLHF.

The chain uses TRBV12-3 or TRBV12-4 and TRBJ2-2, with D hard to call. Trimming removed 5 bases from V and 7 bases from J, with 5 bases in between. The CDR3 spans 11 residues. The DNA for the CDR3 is TGTGCCAGCAGTCCTTTCGGGGAGCTGTTTTTT. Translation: CASSPFGELFF.

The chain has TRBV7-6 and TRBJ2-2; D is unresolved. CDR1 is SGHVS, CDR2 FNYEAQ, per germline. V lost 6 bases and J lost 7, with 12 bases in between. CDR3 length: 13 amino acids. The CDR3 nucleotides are TGTGCCAGCAGTCGGGCCGAGAGCGGGGAGCTGTTTTTT. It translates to CASSRAESGELFF.

This chain's CDR3 is CASSMRAGSDNEQFF. CDR3 sequence (DNA): TGTGCCAGTAGTATGAGGGCAGGGAGCGACAATGAGCAGTTCTTC. This chain uses TRBV19 with TRBJ2-1, with D perhaps assigned TRBD1 or TRBD2 (5 bases each). Looked up from germline, CDR1 is LNHDA and CDR2 is SQIVND (reference sequence). V gave up 3 bases and J gave up 5 bases, with 14 bases separating them. CDR3 length equals 15 residues.

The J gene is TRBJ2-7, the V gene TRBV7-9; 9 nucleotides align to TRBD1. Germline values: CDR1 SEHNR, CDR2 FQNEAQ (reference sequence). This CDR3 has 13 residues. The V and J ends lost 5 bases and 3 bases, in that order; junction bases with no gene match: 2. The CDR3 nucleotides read TGTGCCAGCAGCCGGGGACAGGGCTACGAGCAGTACTTC. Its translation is CASSRGQGYEQYF. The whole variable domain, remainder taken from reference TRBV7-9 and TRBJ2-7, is DTGVSQNPRHKITKRGQNVTFRCDPISEHNRLYWYRQTLGQGPEFLTYFQNEAQLEKSRLLSDRFSAERPKGSFSTLEIQRTEQGDSAMYLCASSRGQGYEQYFGPGTRLTVT.

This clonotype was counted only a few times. DNA of the CDR3: TGCAGTGCTCATCAAAGGGCAGGCACAGATACGCAGTATTTT. This sequence encodes CSAHQRAGTDTQYF. The chain links TRBV20-1 to TRBJ2-3; no definite D call. The CDR3 totals 14 residues. Germline V gene lookup returns CDR1 DFQATT and CDR2 SNEGSKA (reference sequence). V lost 5 bases to trimming and J lost 1 base, with 13 bases between them.

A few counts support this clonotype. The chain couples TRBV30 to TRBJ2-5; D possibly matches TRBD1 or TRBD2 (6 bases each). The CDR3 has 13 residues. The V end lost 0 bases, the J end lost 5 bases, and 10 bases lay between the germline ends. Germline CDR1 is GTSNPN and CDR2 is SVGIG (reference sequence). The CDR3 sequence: CAWSVTGRETQYF. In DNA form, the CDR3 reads TGTGCCTGGAGTGTAACAGGGAGGGAGACCCAGTACTTC.